This TCR beta chain was recovered during a study of blood T cell repertoires in COVID-19. Cohort placement rested on clinical history that participants reported themselves. There are a few counts of this clone. Method: immunoSEQ multiplex PCR; TCRdb's copy keeps in-frame clones and lacks some. The sample consists of roughly 260,000 clones, 80% to 90% of them appearing once. Germline V CDR1 and CDR2: SGHRS, YFSETQ. The CDR3 totals 16 residues. Trimming cost V 2 bases and J 3 bases; bases outside gene matches: 9. The J gene is TRBJ2-7, the V gene TRBV5-1, with 9 bases that match TRBD1. This TCR was recovered from a woman in her thirties or forties who had been exposed to COVID-19. Specimen: PBMCs or T cells enriched from blood (not recorded which). The CDR3 spells CASSFIGGTGNYEQYF. CDR3 DNA sequence: TGCGCCAGCAGCTTTATTGGGGGGACAGGGAACTACGAGCAGTACTTC.